This T cell receptor beta chain derives from a study of blood T cell repertoires in COVID-19. Study overall: Some COVID-19 samples were acute and others convalescent; all came from the United States, Italy and Spain. Sample material is recorded as cDNA or gDNA derived from T cells, B-cell-depleted T cells, or PBMCs.

The Seattle patients, enrolled during active infection, were followed longitudinally. The CDR3 loop spans 14 amino acids. The germline V gene encodes CDR1 SEHNR and CDR2 FQNEAQ (reference sequence). V was pared by 5 bases and J by 4 bases, with 11 bases between. Per the original methods: The authors estimated nucleated cell counts from reference gene primer amplification. Profiling relied on immunoSEQ multiplex PCR, and the TCRdb table lists in-frame clones only, not all of them. From that table come the V and J calls and clone size; the DNA was used to work out D and trimming. The sample carries more than 200,000 clones, around 84% recorded once.

This chain uses TRBV7-9 with TRBJ1-4; weak D call: TRBD1 (6 bases). The sample was peripheral blood. The TCR sequence derives from a woman aged 80 or older with COVID-19, enrolled during active disease. The CDR3 nucleotides read TGTGCCAGCAGCCTGCGGACAGATAATGAAAAACTGTTTTTT. The encoded protein is CASSLRTDNEKLFF.